Listed below are T cell receptor beta chains from one sample, sequenced in a study of cytomegalovirus exposure and HLA in healthy donors. Profiling relied on immunoSEQ multiplex PCR, and the TCRdb table lists in-frame clones only, not all of them. The repertoire holds 150,000 to 180,000 clones, with around 79% as singletons. The sample was PBMCs. The receptor source for this set is a young man in good health and CMV-seronegative. CDR3s leave out the opening cysteine and the closing phenylalanine or tryptophan.

v_call,j_call,cdr3_length,cdr3_aa
TRBV18,TRBJ2-3,12,ASSPLRETDTQY
TRBV7-2,TRBJ2-2,14,ASSLPGQSYTGELF
TRBV7-2,TRBJ1-1,13,ASSSPTGTRSEAF
TRBV4-3,TRBJ2-7,14,ASSPSGTPVSYEQY
TRBV2,TRBJ1-4,12,ASSERGGGEKLF
TRBV5-1,TRBJ1-4,14,ASSWSRGGSNEKLF
TRBV29-1,TRBJ1-1,11,SPQIEGDTEAF
TRBV7-9,TRBJ1-5,11,ASSLNSQGAQH
TRBV11-1,TRBJ2-7,12,ASSSGTGIYEQY
TRBV28,TRBJ2-3,12,ASSSVSGEDTQY
TRBV9,TRBJ2-5,14,ASSADPSRYQETQY
TRBV5-1,TRBJ1-6,13,ASSLQTGGGDPLH
TRBV19,TRBJ1-1,12,ASSRGDRNTEAF
TRBV4-1,TRBJ2-7,11,ASSQQAGYEQY
TRBV21-1,TRBJ2-1,12,ASMGQGADNEQF
TRBV5-6,-,12,ASSLAGLAGEQY
TRBV19,TRBJ1-2,14,ASSSPLGQPPDPYT
TRBV5-4,TRBJ1-1,15,ASSLAGVLTRTAEAF
TRBV5-8,TRBJ2-7,12,ASSFIWTGSEQY
TRBV19,TRBJ2-5,11,ASSMGHGETQY
TRBV15,TRBJ1-4,12,ATSRDRGVEKLF
TRBV6-5,TRBJ2-7,11,ASSYSRTYEQY
TRBV7-2,TRBJ1-4,12,ASSLVWGGEKLF
TRBV18,TRBJ1-4,12,ASSPLTGNEKLF
TRBV6-6,TRBJ1-2,13,ASSADRGIWGGYT
TRBV4-3,TRBJ1-6,10,ASSQEYSPLH
TRBV5-4,TRBJ1-4,15,ASSPDRPSPTNEKLF
TRBV5-1,TRBJ2-3,14,ASSSGLADPGDTQY
TRBV15,TRBJ1-6,9,ATRGHSPLH
TRBV11-2,TRBJ1-1,14,ASSSGTSYMNTEAF
TRBV13,TRBJ2-2,15,ASSFATPQGRAGELF
TRBV5-1,TRBJ1-1,12,ASSLDTMNTEAF
TRBV19,TRBJ1-2,12,ASTSGDTTWGYT
TRBV6-1,TRBJ1-6,13,ASTVLAEYNSPLH
TRBV18,TRBJ2-5,13,ASSLLGAGQETQY
TRBV9,TRBJ2-1,18,ASSGLTGQGLESSYNEQF
TRBV29-1,TRBJ1-1,9,SVQTGAQAF
TRBV4-1,TRBJ1-5,14,ASSYRQGRDNQPQH
TRBV2,TRBJ1-1,11,ASGANPNTEAF
TRBV5-5,TRBJ2-2,11,ASSSTGLGELF